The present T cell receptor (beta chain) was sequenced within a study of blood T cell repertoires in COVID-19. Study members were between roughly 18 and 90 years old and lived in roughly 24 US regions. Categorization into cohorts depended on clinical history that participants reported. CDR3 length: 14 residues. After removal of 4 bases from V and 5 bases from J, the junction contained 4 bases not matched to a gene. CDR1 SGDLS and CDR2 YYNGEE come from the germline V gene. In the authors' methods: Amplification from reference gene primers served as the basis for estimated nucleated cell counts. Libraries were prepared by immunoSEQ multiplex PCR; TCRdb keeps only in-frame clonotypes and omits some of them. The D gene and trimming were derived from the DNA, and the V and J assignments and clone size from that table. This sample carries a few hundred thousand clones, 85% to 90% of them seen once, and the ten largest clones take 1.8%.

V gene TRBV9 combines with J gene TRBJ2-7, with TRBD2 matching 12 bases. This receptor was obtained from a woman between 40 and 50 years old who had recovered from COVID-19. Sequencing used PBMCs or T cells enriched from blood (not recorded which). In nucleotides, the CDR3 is TGTGCCAGCAGCCCGGGACTAGCGGGCCACGAGCAGTACTTC. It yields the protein CASSPGLAGHEQYF.